This section outlines one TCR beta chain sequence together with its context. The antigen remains undetermined. Assay used: immunoSEQ multiplex PCR; TCRdb lists only in-frame clones, some missing. Of around 170,000 clones listed, 90% were seen once; the top ten hold 1.5%. This entry is derived from a study of T cell responses to AZD1222 COVID-19 vaccine. The overall study: The study pooled second doses at about 4 or about 12 weeks.

Between the trimmed V and J ends, which lost 4 bases and 0 bases, there was a span of 13 bases. CDR1 is MNHNY, CDR2 SVGAGI, per germline (reference sequence). This CDR3 has 16 amino acids. Whole-study results and caveats: Variant regions that are unmutated are reportedly the target of nearly half of spike-specific TCRs. Sampling captured repertoires only after the peak T cell response.

Sequencing used peripheral blood, obtained on day 0 of AZD1222 vaccination. This sequence was found in an adult in good health. The gene calls are TRBV6-6 and TRBJ1-5; D ambiguous. CDR3 amino acids: CASSSGDWYSNQPQHF. In DNA, the CDR3 is TGTGCCAGCAGTTCAGGAGACTGGTATAGCAATCAGCCCCAGCATTTT.